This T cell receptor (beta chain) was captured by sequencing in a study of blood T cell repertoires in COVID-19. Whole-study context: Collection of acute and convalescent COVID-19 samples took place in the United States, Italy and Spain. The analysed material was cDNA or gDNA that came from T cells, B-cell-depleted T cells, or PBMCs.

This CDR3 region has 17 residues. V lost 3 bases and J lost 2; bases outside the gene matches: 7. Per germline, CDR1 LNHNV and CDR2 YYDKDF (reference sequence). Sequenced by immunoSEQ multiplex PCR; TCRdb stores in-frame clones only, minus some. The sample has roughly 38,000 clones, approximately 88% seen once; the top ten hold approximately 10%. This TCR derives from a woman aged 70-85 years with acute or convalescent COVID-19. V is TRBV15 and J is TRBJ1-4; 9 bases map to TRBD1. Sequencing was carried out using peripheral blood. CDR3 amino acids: CATSSRRGTGTNEKLFF. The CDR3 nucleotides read TGTGCCACCAGCAGCCGCAGGGGGACAGGGACTAATGAAAAACTGTTTTTT.